Detailed here is one TCR beta chain. Repertoires were generated with immunoSEQ multiplex PCR, while TCRdb's copy carries only in-frame clones and drops some. The data hold several thousand clones, with approximately 88% observed a single time. As to time point: 2015-2016 season, 7 days after influenza vaccination. Sorted cTfh were non-naive CD4+CXCR5+PD-1+, either ICOS+CD38+ or ICOS-CD38-. The data were obtained in a study of follicular helper T cells after annual influenza vaccination. CDR1 and CDR2 from the germline V gene are MDHEN and SYDVKM. The trim removed 10 bases at V and 1 base at J, leaving 9 bases unmatched. The CDR3 is made up of 15 amino acids.

The TCR originated in an adult who received the influenza vaccine. This sample comprised CXCR5+ CD38- circulating T follicular helper cells from blood, obtained 7 days after influenza vaccination. The subset here: circulating Tfh, non-naive CD4+CXCR5+PD-1+ (ICOS+CD38+ or ICOS-CD38-). The J gene is TRBJ2-4, the V gene TRBV28; 8 nucleotides line up with TRBD2. DNA for the CDR3: TGTGCCACCAATGGACTAGCTAGGGCCAAAAACATTCAGTACTTC. Protein product: CATNGLARAKNIQYF.